This TCR beta chain was observed in a study of shared clonotypes between healthy human individuals. The ends lost 0 bases at V and 5 bases at J; junction bases unmatched: 8. This CDR3 contains 16 residues. Germline V gene sequence: CDR1 LGHNA, CDR2 YNFKEQ. The method was immunoSEQ multiplex PCR; TCRdb's version includes in-frame clones alone and lacks a portion of them. Among around 480,000 clones listed, about 80% were seen once. The sequenced material came from PBMCs. The chain is built from TRBV4-2 and TRBJ2-5; 8 bases agree with TRBD2. The clonotype was recovered from a woman aged 40 to 50 in good health. Some clones in this sample may be carry-over from other donors' samples. The CDR3 bases are TGTGCCAGCAGCCAAGATTACCGGGAGGGGCCGGAGACCCAGTACTTC. Its translation: CASSQDYREGPETQYF.